This T cell receptor beta chain was obtained from a study of metastatic and nonmetastatic thyroid tumors. V lost 6 bases to trimming and J lost 0 bases, with 14 bases between them. The CDR3 has 15 residues. CDR1 and CDR2 from the germline V gene are SQVTM and ANQGSEA. Each patient came to thyroid surgery without any prior treatment (of any kind). Ten or more counts support this clone. TCRdb used MiXCR to call clones anew from the PCR reads. The table has more than 10,000 clones, 12% seen once. The chain joins TRBV29-1 to TRBJ2-2; D is possibly TRBD1 (5 bases). The specimen was blood. This clonotype originated in a female donor with papillary thyroid cancer or a benign thyroid nodule (not recorded which). Some clones in this sample may be carry-over from other donors' samples. CDR3 sequence reads: CSVIGHPANTGELFF. CDR3 in DNA: TGCAGCGTAATTGGACACCCCGCGAACACCGGGGAGCTGTTTTTT.